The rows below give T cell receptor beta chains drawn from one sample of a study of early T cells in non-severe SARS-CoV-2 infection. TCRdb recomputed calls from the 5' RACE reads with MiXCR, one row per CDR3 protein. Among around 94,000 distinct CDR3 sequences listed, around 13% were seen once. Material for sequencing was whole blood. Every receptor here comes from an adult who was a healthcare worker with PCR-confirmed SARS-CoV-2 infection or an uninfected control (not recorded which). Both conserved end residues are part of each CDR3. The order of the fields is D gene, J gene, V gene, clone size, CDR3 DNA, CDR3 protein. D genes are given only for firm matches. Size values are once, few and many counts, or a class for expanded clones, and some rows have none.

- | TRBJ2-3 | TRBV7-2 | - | TGTGCCAGCAGTTCAGCAGGGCGAGATACGCAGTATTTT | CASSSAGRDTQYF
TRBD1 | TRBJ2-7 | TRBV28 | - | TGTGCCAGCAGTTTCCGGGACAGAAGCTCCTACGAGCAGTACTTC | CASSFRDRSSYEQYF
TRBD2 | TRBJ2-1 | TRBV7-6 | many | TGTGCCAGCAGCTTAGCAACTAAGCGGGAGTGGGGCAATGAGCAGTTCTTC | CASSLATKREWGNEQFF
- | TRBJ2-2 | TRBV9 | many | TGTGCCAGCAGCGATAAGATTATTGCTACCCTGAACACCGGGGAGCTGTTTTTT | CASSDKIIATLNTGELFF
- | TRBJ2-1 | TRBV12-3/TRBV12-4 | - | TGTGCCAGCAGTCCTTTACAGGGAGGAGAGCAGTTCTTC | CASSPLQGGEQFF
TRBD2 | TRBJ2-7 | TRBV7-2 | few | TGTGCCAGCAGCCTCGGGACTACCCTCGAGCAGTACTTC | CASSLGTTLEQYF
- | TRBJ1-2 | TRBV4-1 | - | TGCGCCAGCAGCCAAGATGCTTGGGGGCCCGATGGCTACACCTTC | CASSQDAWGPDGYTF
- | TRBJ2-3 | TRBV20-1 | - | TGCAGTGCTAGAGATCGGTCTACTAGTGGCACAGATACGCAGTATTTT | CSARDRSTSGTDTQYF
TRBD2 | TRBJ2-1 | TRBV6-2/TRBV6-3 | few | TGTGCCAGCCTGAATAGCGGGAGGGGCTACAATGAGCAGTTCTTC | CASLNSGRGYNEQFF
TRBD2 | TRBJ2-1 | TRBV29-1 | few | TGCAGCGTTGAAGTGGGTCTTCGGGGGGACGAGCAGTTCTTC | CSVEVGLRGDEQFF
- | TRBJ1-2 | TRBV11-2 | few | TGTGCCAGCAGCTTCATTAGTTCAGGGGTCCATGGCTACACCTTC | CASSFISSGVHGYTF
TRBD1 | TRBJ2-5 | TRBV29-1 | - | TGCAGCGTTGACTCGCAGGGGGTAGAGACCCAGTACTTC | CSVDSQGVETQYF
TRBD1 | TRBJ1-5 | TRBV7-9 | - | TGTGCCAGCAGCTCCGGGACAGGTCAGCCCCAGCATTTT | CASSSGTGQPQHF
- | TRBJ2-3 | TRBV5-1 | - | TGCGCCAGCAGTTCCCGACGGGGCACAGATACGCAGTATTTT | CASSSRRGTDTQYF
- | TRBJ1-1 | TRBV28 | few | TGTGCCAGCAGTCCTCTTTGGACAGCAGAAGCTTTCTTT | CASSPLWTAEAFF
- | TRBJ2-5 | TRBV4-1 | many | TGCGCCAGCAGGGGGGGGCGCGATAGAGAGACCCAGTACTTC | CASRGGRDRETQYF
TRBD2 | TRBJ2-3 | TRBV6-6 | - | TGTGCCACCAATGCCGCGGGAGCCACAGATACGCAGTATTTT | CATNAAGATDTQYF
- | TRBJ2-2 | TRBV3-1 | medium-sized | TGTGCCAGCAGCCAACAGGGATCCGGGGAGCTGTTTTTT | CASSQQGSGELFF
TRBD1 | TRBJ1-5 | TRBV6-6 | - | TGTGCCAGCAGTCGACAGGGAAACTTTCAGCCCCAGCATTTT | CASSRQGNFQPQHF
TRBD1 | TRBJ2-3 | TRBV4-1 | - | TGCGCCAGCAGCCAAGATCAAGGGGGCACAGTAGATACGCAGTATTTT | CASSQDQGGTVDTQYF
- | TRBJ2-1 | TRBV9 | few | TGTGCCAGCGAACGGGGACTCCTCTACAATGAGCAGTTCTTC | CASERGLLYNEQFF
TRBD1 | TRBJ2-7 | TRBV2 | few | TGTGCCAGCAGTACGGGACAGGGTCTCGTCGAGCAGTACTTC | CASSTGQGLVEQYF
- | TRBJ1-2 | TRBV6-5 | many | TGTGCCAGCAGTCAAAGCACAGGGTACGGCTACACCTTC | CASSQSTGYGYTF
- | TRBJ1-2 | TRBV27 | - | TGTGCCAGCAGGGGACTCTACGATGATGGCTACACCTTC | CASRGLYDDGYTF
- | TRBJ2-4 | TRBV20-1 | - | TGCAGTGCTAGCGGAGGACGAGCCAAAAACATTCAGTACTTC | CSASGGRAKNIQYF
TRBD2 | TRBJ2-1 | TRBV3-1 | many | TGTGCCAGCAGCTTAACTAGCGGGAGCTACAATGAGCAGTTCTTC | CASSLTSGSYNEQFF
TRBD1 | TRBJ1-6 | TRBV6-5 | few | TGTGCCAGCACCAGGGACAGGGGAGGATCACCCCTCCACTTT | CASTRDRGGSPLHF
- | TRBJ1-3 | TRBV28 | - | TGTGCCAGCAGCCTACAGCAGGGACTCTCTGGAAACACCATATATTTT | CASSLQQGLSGNTIYF
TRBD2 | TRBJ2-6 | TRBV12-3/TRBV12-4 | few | TGTGCCAGCAGTTTAGGGCCGGGAGGAACTGGGGCCAACGTCCTGACTTTC | CASSLGPGGTGANVLTF
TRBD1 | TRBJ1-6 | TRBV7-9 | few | TGTGCCAGCAGCGCCAGGGGGAAATATTCACCCCTCCACTTT | CASSARGKYSPLHF
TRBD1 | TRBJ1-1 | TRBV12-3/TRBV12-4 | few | TGTGCCAGTTACAGGGGCGCTGAAGCTTTCTTT | CASYRGAEAFF
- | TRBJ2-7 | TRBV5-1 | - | TGCGCCAGCAGCTTGGCGTCGGACGAGCAGTACTTC | CASSLASDEQYF
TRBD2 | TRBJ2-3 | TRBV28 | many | TGTGCTGTAGCGGGTGAGGAAGATACGCAGTATTTT | CAVAGEEDTQYF
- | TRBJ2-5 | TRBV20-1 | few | TGCAGTGCTAGAGGTGCGGGCTACAAAGAGACCCAGTACTTC | CSARGAGYKETQYF
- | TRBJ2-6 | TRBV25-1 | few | TGTGCCAGTACAGGGTCTGGGGCCAACGTCCTGACTTTC | CASTGSGANVLTF
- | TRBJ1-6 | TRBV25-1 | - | TGTGCCAGCAGTGAGGACAATCGAAATTCACCCCTCCACTTT | CASSEDNRNSPLHF
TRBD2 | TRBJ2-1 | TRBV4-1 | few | TGCGCCAGCAGCCCGGGACTAGGGGGGAATGAGCAGTTCTTC | CASSPGLGGNEQFF
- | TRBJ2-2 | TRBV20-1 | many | TGCAGTGCCATAAACCCCGTAGCGGCGAACACCGGGGAGCTGTTTTTT | CSAINPVAANTGELFF
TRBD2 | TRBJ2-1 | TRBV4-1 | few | TGCGCCAGCAGCCAAGAACCTAGCGGAGACAATGAGCAGTTCTTC | CASSQEPSGDNEQFF
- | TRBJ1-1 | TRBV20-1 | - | TGCAGTGCTAGAGCAGGGGACACTGAAGCTTTCTTT | CSARAGDTEAFF